The next 10 T cell receptor beta chains were all read from a single sample in a study of beta chain features in type 1 diabetes. The investigators reverse transcribed all of the isolated RNA, so they sequenced expressed TCRB transcripts. The protocol was immunoSEQ multiplex PCR, while the TCRdb copy is restricted to in-frame clones and leaves out a portion. Of hundreds of thousands of clones listed, 15% to 20% are singletons. The sample consisted of naive CD4+ T cells from blood. The source is a young woman in good health.

The table lists this clone with a few counts. This chain connects TRBV7-8 to TRBJ2-1; 9 bases are a match to TRBD1. J was trimmed by 8 bases and V by 5 bases; bases with no gene match: 10. The germline CDR1 and CDR2 sequences are SGHVS and FQNEAQ. The length of the CDR3 is 15 residues. The CDR3 sequence is CASSTRTGVFDEQFF. As DNA, the CDR3 is TGTGCCAGCAGCACCCGGACAGGGGTTTTCGATGAGCAGTTCTTC.

CDR3 sequence (DNA): TGTGCCAGTACCCCAGCGGCGGCAGCTATCAATGAGCAGTTCTTC. It encodes CASTPAAAAINEQFF. The gene calls are TRBV19 and TRBJ2-1, with a possible D match to TRBD2 (5 bases). Germline V CDR1 and CDR2: LNHDA, SQIVND (reference sequence). There are 15 residues in the CDR3. V was clipped by 7 bases and J by 6 bases, with 19 bases between them.

In its sample, this clone was seen a few times. The gene calls are TRBV15 and TRBJ2-4, with no clear D. Germline values: CDR1 LNHNV, CDR2 YYDKDF (reference sequence). CDR3 size: 13 residues. V was trimmed by 8 bases and J by 5 bases, leaving 13 bases between them. The CDR3 nucleotides read TGTGCCACCGCGACTGATTATGAAAACATTCAGTACTTC. Protein sequence: CATATDYENIQYF.

This clone was detected only a few times. In the same sample, other DNA sequences code for this CDR3. The gene calls are TRBV18 and TRBJ2-1; the match to TRBD2 covers 11 bases. Germline values: CDR1 KGHSH, CDR2 LQKENI. The CDR3 is 15 residues long. J lost 6 bases, V lost 0 bases, and 1 base had no gene match. The CDR3 loop reads CASSPPGLAVNEQFF. In nucleotides, the CDR3 is TGTGCCAGCTCACCACCGGGACTAGCGGTCAATGAGCAGTTCTTC.

The table lists this clone with a few counts. The V call is TRBV7-2, the J call TRBJ1-5, with D possibly matching TRBD1 (6 bases). In germline, CDR1 is SGHTA, CDR2 FQGNSA. Trimming shortened V by 1 base and J by 6 bases, and 13 bases separated the two germline ends. The CDR3 totals 15 residues. The CDR3 DNA is TGTGCCAGCAGCTTAGGGGGGCGGGGAGGTCAGCCCCAGCATTTT. Translating it yields CASSLGGRGGQPQHF.

In its sample, this clone was seen a few times. The rearrangement links TRBV6-5 to TRBJ2-1; D is unresolved. Trimming cost V 0 bases and J 4 bases, with 4 bases left between them. Per the germline V gene, CDR1 is MNHEY and CDR2 is SVGAGI. The CDR3 is 13 amino acids. This CDR3 reads CASSYSFYNEQFF. The CDR3 bases are TGTGCCAGCAGTTACTCGTTTTACAATGAGCAGTTCTTC.

Details on this clone: The sample contains more than one DNA sequence encoding this CDR3. V gene TRBV18 combines with J gene TRBJ2-7; D not resolved. V lost 2 bases to trimming and J lost 0 bases, with 8 bases between them. Germline V gives CDR1 KGHSH, CDR2 LQKENI. The CDR3 extends over 14 amino acids. CDR3: CASSPGASSYEQYF. The CDR3 DNA reads TGTGCCAGCTCACCAGGAGCTTCCTCCTACGAGCAGTACTTC.

This chain joins TRBV28 and TRBJ1-1; tentatively, D is TRBD1 (5 bases). Germline CDR1 and CDR2: MDHEN and SYDVKM. V was clipped by 4 bases and J by 2 bases, with 14 bases between them. This CDR3 spans 15 amino acids. In nucleotides, the CDR3 is TGTGCCAGCAGTTCCACTAACCAGGGAAACACTGAAGCTTTCTTT. Its protein is CASSSTNQGNTEAFF.

CDR3 nucleotide sequence: TGTGCCAGTAGTATATTGGGAGCGGGAGGTTTTACCGGGGAGCTGTTTTTT. Its translation: CASSILGAGGFTGELFF. The J gene is TRBJ2-2, the V gene TRBV19; TRBD2 aligns across 9 bases. Germline assignment: CDR1 LNHDA and CDR2 SQIVND (reference sequence). The V gene end was trimmed by 2 bases and the J gene end by 5 bases; junction bases not matched to a gene: 9. The CDR3 totals 17 residues.

The sample holds a few counts of this clone. The rearrangement joins TRBV14 to TRBJ2-7; possibly TRBD2 for D (5 bases). The CDR3 spans 16 residues. CDR1 and CDR2 from the germline V gene are SGHDN and FVKESK. V lost 4 bases to trimming and J lost 5 bases, with 21 bases between them. CDR3 sequence: CASSPTPLLVIHEQYF. CDR3 DNA: TGTGCCAGCAGCCCCACCCCGTTACTAGTTATCCACGAGCAGTACTTC.